The rows below give T cell receptor beta chains drawn from one sample of a study of blood T cell repertoires in COVID-19. The assay was immunoSEQ multiplex PCR, and TCRdb's table has in-frame clones only and misses some. The sample has approximately 240,000 clones; about 88% are singletons. Specimen: peripheral blood. These TCRs come from a woman in her thirties or forties who had recovered from COVID-19. The CDR3 runs from the conserved cysteine through the conserved F or W. Fields, in order: V gene, D gene, J gene, CDR3 protein, CDR3 DNA. D genes are given only for firm matches.

TRBV11-1	.	TRBJ2-7	CASSPSWYGYEQYF	TGTGCCAGCAGCCCCTCGTGGTACGGCTACGAGCAGTACTTC
TRBV4-3	.	TRBJ2-2	CASSRQGANTGELFF	TGCGCCAGCAGCCGCCAGGGCGCGAACACCGGGGAGCTGTTTTTT
TRBV19	TRBD1	TRBJ1-2	CASRDRGLYGYTF	TGTGCCAGTAGGGACAGGGGATTATATGGCTACACCTTC
TRBV18	.	TRBJ2-7	CASSPQQRSRRSYEQYF	TGTGCCAGCTCACCACAACAGCGCTCTAGGAGGTCCTACGAGCAGTACTTC
TRBV11-2	.	TRBJ2-7	CASSLDSLAFPYEQYF	TGTGCCAGCAGCTTAGATTCGCTGGCTTTCCCCTACGAGCAGTACTTC
TRBV10-1	TRBD1	TRBJ2-2	CASSRQGVSDGELFF	TGCGCCAGCAGTAGACAGGGGGTATCCGACGGGGAGCTGTTTTTT
TRBV25-1	TRBD1	TRBJ2-2	CASSGTGAITGELFF	TGTGCCAGCAGTGGGACAGGGGCAATCACCGGGGAGCTGTTTTTT
TRBV29-1	TRBD1	TRBJ2-1	CSVEDIPDRVACNEQFF	TGCAGCGTTGAAGATATCCCGGACAGGGTGGCTTGCAATGAGCAGTTCTTC
TRBV29-1	.	TRBJ2-1	CSVELAPVREQFF	TGCAGCGTTGAGCTAGCCCCGGTTCGTGAGCAGTTCTTC
TRBV5-1	TRBD1	TRBJ1-1	CASSWLGQTNTEAFF	TGCGCCAGCAGCTGGTTGGGACAGACCAACACTGAAGCTTTCTTT